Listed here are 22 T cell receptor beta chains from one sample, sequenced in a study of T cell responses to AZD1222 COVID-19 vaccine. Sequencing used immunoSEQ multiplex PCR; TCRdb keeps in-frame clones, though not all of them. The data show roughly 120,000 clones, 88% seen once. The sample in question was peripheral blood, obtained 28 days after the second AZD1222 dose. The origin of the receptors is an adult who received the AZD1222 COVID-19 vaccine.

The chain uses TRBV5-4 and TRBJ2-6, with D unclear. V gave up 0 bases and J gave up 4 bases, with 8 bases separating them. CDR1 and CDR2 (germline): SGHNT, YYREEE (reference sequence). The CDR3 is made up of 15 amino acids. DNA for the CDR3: TGTGCCAGCAGCTTGGGGGCAGCCGGGGCCAACGTCCTGACTTTC. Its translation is CASSLGAAGANVLTF.

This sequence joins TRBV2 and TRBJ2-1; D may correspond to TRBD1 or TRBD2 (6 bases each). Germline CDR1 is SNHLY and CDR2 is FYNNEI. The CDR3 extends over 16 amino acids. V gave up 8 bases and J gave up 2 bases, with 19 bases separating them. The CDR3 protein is CASGGKNRDPYNEQFF. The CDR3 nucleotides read TGTGCCAGCGGGGGGAAAAACAGGGACCCCTACAATGAGCAGTTCTTC.

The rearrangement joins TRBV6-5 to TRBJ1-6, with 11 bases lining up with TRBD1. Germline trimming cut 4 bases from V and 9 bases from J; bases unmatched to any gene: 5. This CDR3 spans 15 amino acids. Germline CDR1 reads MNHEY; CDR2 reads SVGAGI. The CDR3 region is CASSFTDRGLSPLHF. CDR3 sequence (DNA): TGTGCCAGCAGTTTCACGGACAGGGGGCTTTCACCCCTCCACTTT.

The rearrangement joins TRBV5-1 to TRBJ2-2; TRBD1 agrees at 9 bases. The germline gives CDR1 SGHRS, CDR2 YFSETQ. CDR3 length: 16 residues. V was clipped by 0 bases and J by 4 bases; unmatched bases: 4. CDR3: CASSLAGQGITGELFF. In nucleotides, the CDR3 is TGCGCCAGCAGCTTGGCAGGACAGGGGATCACCGGGGAGCTGTTTTTT.

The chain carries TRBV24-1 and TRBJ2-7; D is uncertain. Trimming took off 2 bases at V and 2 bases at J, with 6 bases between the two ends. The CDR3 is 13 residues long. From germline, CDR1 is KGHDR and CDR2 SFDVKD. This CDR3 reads CATSDSLAYEQYF. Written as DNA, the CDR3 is TGTGCCACCAGTGATTCCCTAGCCTACGAGCAGTACTTC.

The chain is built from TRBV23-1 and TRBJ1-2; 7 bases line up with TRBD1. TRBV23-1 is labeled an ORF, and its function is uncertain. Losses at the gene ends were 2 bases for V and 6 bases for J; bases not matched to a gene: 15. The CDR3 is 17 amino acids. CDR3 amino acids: CASSQGVVYRGRNGYTF. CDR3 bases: TGCGCCAGCAGTCAAGGAGTAGTTTACAGGGGAAGAAATGGCTACACCTTC.

The chain's CDR3 is CSVEGERGLNTEAFF. The CDR3 nucleotides read TGCAGCGTTGAAGGGGAGCGGGGGTTGAACACTGAAGCTTTCTTT. The chain is built from TRBV29-1 and TRBJ1-1, with D perhaps matching TRBD1 (5 bases). CDR3 length: 15 amino acids. Germline values: CDR1 SQVTM, CDR2 ANQGSEA. Trimming took off 1 base at V and 0 bases at J, with 12 bases between the two ends.

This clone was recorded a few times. For the CDR3, the DNA is TGTGCCAGCAGCTTGGGGACATATCAAAACGAGCAGTACTTC. Residues: CASSLGTYQNEQYF. V and J are TRBV7-9 and TRBJ2-7; perhaps TRBD1 as D (6 bases). In germline, CDR1 is SEHNR, CDR2 FQNEAQ (reference sequence). V shed 3 bases and J shed 5 bases, with 14 bases lying between them. This CDR3 spans 14 amino acids.

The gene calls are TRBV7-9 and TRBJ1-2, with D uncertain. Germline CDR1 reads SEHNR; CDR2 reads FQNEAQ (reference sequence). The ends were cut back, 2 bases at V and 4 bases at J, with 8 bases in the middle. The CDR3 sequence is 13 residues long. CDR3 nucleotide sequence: TGTGCCAGCAGCTTACTTGCCCCCTATGGCTACACCTTC. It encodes CASSLLAPYGYTF.

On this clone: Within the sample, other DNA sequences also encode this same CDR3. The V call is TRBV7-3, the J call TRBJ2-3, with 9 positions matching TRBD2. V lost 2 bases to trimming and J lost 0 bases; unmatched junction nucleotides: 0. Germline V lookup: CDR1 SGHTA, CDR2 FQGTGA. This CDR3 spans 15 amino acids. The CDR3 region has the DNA TGTGCCAGCAGCTTAGCGGGAGGGAGCACAGATACGCAGTATTTT. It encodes CASSLAGGSTDTQYF.

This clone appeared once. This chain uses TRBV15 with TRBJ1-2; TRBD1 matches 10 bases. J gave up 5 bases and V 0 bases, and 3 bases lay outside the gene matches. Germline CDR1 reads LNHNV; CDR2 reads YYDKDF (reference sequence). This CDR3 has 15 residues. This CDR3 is CATSREGTGVYGYTF. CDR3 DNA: TGTGCCACCAGCAGAGAAGGGACAGGGGTATATGGCTACACCTTC.

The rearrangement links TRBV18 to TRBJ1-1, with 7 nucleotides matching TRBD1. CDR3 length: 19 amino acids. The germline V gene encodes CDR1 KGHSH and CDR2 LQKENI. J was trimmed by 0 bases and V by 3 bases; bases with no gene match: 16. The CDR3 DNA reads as TGTGCCAGCTCACCGATCCCGACAGGGCTTCGCAGGGTGAACACTGAAGCTTTCTTT. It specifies CASSPIPTGLRRVNTEAFF.

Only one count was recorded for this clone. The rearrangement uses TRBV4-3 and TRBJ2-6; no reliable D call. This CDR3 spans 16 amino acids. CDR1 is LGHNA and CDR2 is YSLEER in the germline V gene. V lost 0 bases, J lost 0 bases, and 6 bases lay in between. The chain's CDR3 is CASSQDNPSGANVLTF. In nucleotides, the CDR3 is TGCGCCAGCAGCCAAGACAACCCCTCTGGGGCCAACGTCCTGACTTTC.

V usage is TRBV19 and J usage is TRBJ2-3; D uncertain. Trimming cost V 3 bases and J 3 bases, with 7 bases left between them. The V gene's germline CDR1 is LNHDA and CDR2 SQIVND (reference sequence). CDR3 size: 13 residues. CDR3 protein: CASSMRRTDTQYF. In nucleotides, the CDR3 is TGTGCCAGTAGTATGAGGCGGACAGATACGCAGTATTTT.

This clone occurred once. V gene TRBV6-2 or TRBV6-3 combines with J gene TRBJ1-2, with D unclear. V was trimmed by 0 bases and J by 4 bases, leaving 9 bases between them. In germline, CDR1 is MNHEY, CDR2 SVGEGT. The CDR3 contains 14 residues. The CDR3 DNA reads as TGTGCCAGCAGTTACTCGGGAGGGATCTATGGCTACACCTTC. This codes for CASSYSGGIYGYTF.

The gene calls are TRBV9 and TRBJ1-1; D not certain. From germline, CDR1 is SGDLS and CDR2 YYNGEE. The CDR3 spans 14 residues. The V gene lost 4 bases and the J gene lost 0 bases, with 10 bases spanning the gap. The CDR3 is CASSPAQMNTEAFF. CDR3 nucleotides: TGTGCCAGCAGCCCCGCCCAGATGAACACTGAAGCTTTCTTT.

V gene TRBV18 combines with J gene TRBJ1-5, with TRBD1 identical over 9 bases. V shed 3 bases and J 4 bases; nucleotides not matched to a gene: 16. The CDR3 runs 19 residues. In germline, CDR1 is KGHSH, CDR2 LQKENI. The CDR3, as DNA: TGTGCCAGCTCACCTCCGATGGGACAGGGCCTCCTAATTAATCAGCCCCAGCATTTT. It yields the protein CASSPPMGQGLLINQPQHF.

CDR3 residues: CASSDRVGKNTEAFF. The DNA of the CDR3 is TGTGCCAGCAGTGATCGGGTTGGAAAGAACACTGAAGCTTTCTTT. The chain uses TRBV2 and TRBJ1-1; unclear D gene. The length of the CDR3 is 15 residues. V was clipped by 3 bases and J by 1 base, with 12 bases between them. The germline gives CDR1 SNHLY, CDR2 FYNNEI.

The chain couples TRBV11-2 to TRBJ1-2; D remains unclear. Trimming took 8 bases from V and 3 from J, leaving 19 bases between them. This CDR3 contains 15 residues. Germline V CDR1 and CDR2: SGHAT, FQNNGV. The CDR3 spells CASSVEGSGHYGYTF. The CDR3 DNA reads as TGTGCCAGCTCCGTGGAGGGCAGTGGGCACTATGGCTACACCTTC.

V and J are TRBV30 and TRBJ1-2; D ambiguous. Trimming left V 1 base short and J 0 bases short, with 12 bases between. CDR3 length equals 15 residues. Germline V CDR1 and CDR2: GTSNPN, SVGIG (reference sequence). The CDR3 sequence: CAWSARGLANYGYTF. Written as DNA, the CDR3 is TGTGCCTGGAGTGCTCGAGGGTTGGCTAACTATGGCTACACCTTC.

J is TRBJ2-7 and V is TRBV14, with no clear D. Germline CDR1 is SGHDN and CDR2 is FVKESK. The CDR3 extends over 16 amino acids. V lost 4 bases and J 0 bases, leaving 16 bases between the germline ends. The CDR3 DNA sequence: TGTGCCAGCAGCCTTAGGACGCCTCTGAGCTCCTACGAGCAGTACTTC. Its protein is CASSLRTPLSSYEQYF.

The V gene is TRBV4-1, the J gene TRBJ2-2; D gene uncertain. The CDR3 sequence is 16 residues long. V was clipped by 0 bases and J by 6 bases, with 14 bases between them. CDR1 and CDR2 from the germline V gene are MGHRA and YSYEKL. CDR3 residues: CASSQDTSAGAGELFF. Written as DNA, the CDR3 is TGCGCCAGCAGCCAAGACACGTCGGCTGGGGCCGGGGAGCTGTTTTTT.